This TCR beta chain was sequenced in a study of T cell repertoires in cytomegalovirus infection. At the level of the study: Well-studied HLA-B-restricted CMV epitopes were used in the study alongside recently identified HLA-C-restricted ones. It can be stated that public TCR beta signatures indicated CMV infection as well as a matching HLA type.

Germline-derived CDR1 and CDR2 are SQVTM and ANQGSEA. With V trimmed by 4 bases and J by 3 bases, 8 bases remained unmatched. The CDR3 is 15 amino acids. Points on this clonotype: Antigen specificity is unknown.

Whole-study results and caveats: Clonotype analysis showed dominance of the ex vivo response by HLA-C-restricted CMV-specific TCR beta clonotypes.

TCRdb fed the reads into MiXCR, producing one record per CDR3 protein. The data show around 95,000 distinct CDR3 sequences, with around 28% seen just once and more than 70% held by the top ten. The clonotype comes from a human donor in good health (CMV status not recorded). Some clones in this sample may be carry-over from other donors' samples. The V gene is TRBV29-1, the J gene TRBJ1-1; 10 bases align to TRBD1. Sequencing used CD8+ T cells from cultured PBMCs, obtained from culture after CMV antigen stimulation. The CDR3, as DNA: TGCAGCGTTGGGAGTAGGGACAGGGGTTACACTGAAGCTTTCTTT. Protein: CSVGSRDRGYTEAFF.